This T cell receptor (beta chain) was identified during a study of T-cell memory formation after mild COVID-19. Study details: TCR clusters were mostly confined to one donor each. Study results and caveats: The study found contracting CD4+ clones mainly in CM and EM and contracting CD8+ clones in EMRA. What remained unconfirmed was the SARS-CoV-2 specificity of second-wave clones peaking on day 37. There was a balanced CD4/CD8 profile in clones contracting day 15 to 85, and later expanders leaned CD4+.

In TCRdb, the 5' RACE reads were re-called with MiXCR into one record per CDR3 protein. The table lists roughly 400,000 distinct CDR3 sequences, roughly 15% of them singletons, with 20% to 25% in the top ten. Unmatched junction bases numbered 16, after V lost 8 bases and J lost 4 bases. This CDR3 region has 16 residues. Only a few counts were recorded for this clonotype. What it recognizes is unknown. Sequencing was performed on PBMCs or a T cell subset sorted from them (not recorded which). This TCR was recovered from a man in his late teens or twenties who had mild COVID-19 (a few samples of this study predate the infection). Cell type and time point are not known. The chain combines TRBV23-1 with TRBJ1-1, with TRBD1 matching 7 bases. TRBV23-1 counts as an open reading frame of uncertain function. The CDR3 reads CASAKQGGGGTTEAFF. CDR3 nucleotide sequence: TGCGCCAGCGCCAAGCAGGGGGGCGGGGGTACCACTGAAGCTTTCTTT.